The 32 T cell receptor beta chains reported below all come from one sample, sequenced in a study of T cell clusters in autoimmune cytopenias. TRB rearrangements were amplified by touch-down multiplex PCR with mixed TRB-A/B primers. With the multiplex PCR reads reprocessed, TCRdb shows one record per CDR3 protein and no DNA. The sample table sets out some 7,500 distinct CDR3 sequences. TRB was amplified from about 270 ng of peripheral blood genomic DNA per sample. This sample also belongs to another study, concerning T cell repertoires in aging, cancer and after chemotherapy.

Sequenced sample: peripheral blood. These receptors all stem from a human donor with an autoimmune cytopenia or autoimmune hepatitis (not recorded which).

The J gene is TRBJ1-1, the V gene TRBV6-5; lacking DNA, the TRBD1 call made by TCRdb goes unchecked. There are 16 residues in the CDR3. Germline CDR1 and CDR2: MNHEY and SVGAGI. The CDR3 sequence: CASSPSPGQGNTEAFF.

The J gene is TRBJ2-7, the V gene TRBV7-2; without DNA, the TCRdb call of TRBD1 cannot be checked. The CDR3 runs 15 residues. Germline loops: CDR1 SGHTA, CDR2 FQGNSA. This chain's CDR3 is CASSLVGPGGYEQYF.

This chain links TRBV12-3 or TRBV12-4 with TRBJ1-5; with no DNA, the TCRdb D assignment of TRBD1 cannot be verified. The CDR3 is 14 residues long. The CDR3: CVSSLGRSRQPQHF.

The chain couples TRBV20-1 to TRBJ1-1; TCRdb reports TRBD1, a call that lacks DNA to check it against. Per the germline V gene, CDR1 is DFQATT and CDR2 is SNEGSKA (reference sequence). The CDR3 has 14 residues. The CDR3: CSARVGGGKAEAFF.

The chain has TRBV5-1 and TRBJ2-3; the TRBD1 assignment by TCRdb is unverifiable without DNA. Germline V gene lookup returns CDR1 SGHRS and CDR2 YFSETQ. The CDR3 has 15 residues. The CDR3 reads CASSERDSITDTQYF. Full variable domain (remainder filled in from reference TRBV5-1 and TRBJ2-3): KAGVTQTPRYLIKTRGQQVTLSCSPISGHRSVSWYQQTPGQGLQFLFEYFSETQRNKGNFPGRFSGRQFSNSRSEMNVSTLELGDSALYLCASSERDSITDTQYFGPGTRLTVL.

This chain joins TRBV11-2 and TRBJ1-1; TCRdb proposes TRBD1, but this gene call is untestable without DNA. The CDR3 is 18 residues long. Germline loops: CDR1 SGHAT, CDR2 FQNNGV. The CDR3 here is CASSLGVVGGAISAEAFF. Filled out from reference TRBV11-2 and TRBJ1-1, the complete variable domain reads EAGVAQSPRYKIIEKRQSVAFWCNPISGHATLYWYQQILGQGPKLLIQFQNNGVVDDSQLPKDRFSAERLKGVDSTLKIQPAKLEDSAVYLCASSLGVVGGAISAEAFFGQGTRLTVV.

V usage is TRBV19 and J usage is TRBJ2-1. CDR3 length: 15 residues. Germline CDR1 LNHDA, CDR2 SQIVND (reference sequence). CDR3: CASSIGVPSYNEQFF. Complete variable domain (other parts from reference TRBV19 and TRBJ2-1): DGGITQSPKYLFRKEGQNVTLSCEQNLNHDAMYWYRQDPGQGLRLIYYSQIVNDFQKGDIAEGYSVSREKKESFPLTVTSAQKNPTAFYLCASSIGVPSYNEQFFGPGTRLTVL.

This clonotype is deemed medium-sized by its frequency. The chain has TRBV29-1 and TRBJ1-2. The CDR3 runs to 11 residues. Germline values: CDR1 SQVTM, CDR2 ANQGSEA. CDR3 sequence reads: CSVVDGYGYTF.

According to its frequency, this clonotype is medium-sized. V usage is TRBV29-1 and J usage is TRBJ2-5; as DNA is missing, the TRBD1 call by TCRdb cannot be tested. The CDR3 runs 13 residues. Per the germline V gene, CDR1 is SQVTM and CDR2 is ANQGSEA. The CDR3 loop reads CSARVGAQETQYF.

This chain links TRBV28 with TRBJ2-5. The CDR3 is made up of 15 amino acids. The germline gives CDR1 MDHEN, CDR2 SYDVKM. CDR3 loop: CASSLSRQSKETQYF.

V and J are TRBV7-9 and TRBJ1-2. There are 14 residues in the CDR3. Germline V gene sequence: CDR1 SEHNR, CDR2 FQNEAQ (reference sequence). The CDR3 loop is CASSFGRNKDGYTF.

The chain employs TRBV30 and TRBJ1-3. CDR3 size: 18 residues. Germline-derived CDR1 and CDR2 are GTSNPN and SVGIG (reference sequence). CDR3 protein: CAWSVSTGAWSSGKTIYF.

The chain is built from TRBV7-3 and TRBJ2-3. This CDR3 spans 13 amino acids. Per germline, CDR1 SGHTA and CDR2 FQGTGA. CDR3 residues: CASSLFQTDTQYF.

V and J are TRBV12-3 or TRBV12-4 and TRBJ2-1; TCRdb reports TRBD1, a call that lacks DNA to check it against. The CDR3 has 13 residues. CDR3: CASSQDRVNEQFF.

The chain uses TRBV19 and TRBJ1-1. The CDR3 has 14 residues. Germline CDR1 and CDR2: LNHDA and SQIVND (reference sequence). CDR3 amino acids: CASSISVRDTEAFF.

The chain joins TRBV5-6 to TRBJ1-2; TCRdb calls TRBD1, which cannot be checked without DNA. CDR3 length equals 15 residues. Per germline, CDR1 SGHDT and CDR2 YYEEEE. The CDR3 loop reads CASSFPGQTREGYTF.

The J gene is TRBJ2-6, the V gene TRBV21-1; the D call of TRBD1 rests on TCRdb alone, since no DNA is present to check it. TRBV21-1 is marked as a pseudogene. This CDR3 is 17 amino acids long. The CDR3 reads CASILPGRSSGANVLTF.

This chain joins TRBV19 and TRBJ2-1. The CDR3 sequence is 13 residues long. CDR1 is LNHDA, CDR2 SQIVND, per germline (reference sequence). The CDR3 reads CASSGLGWGEQFF.

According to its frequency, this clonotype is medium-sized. The CDR3 protein is CASSLDRLWGPGKTIYF. V and J are TRBV7-9 and TRBJ1-3; TCRdb's assignment of TRBD1 cannot be checked, as there is no DNA. The CDR3 consists of 17 residues. Germline-derived CDR1 and CDR2 are SEHNR and FQNEAQ (reference sequence).

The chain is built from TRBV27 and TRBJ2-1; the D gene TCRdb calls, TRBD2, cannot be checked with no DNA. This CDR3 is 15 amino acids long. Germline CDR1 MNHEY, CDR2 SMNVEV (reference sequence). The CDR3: CASSLSSGTSNEQFF.

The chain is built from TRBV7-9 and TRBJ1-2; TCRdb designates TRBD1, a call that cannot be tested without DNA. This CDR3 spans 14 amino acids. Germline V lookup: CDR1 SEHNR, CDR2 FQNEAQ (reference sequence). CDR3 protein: CASSLGGASGGYTF.

CDR3 residues: CASSESRLNTEAFF. The chain is built from TRBV10-1 and TRBJ1-1. Germline CDR1 and CDR2: WNHNN and SYGVQD (reference sequence). The CDR3 has 14 amino acids.

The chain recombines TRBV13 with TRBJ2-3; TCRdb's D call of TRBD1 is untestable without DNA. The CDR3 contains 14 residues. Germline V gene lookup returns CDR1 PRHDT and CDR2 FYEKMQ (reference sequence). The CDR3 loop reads CASSATTGSDTQYF.

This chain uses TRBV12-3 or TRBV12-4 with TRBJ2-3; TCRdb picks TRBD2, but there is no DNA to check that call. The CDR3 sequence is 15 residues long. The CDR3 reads CASRPGLESTDTQYF.

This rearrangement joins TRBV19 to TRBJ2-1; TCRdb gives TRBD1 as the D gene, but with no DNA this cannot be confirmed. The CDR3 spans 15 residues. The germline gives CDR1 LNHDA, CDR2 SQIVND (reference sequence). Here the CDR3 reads CASSIGGDTYNEQFF.

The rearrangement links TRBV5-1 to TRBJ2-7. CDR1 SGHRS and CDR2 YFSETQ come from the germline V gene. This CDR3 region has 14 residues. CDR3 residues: CASSFDLMLREQYF.

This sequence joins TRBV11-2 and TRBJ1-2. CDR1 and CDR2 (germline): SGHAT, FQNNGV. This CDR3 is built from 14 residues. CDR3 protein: CASSFRGGASAYTF.

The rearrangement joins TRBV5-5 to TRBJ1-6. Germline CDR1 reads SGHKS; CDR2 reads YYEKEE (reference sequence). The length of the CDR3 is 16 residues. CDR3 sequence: CASSSKPDSYNSPLHF.

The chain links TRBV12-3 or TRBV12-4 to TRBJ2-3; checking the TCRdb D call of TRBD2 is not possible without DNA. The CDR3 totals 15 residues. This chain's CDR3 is CASSSGLAPSDTQYF.

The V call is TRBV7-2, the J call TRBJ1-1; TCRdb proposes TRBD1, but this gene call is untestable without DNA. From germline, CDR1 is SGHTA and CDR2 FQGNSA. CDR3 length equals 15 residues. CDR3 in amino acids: CASSLWSQMNTEAFF.

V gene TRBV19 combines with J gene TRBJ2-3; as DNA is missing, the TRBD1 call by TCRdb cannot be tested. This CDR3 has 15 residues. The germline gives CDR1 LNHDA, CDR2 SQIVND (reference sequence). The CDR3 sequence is CASSIERGSTDTQYF.

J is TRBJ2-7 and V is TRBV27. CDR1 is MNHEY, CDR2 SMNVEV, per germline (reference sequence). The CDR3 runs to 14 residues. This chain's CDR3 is CASRSLQGPFEQYF.